This T cell receptor beta chain appears in the sequencing data of a study of PD-1 blockade in classical Hodgkin lymphoma. Whole-study results and caveats: It was among complete responders that baseline diversity resembled that of newly diagnosed patients. Diversity in CD4+ TCRs, unlike that measured in CD8+ TCRs, had risen significantly by C4D1.

CDR1 is MGHRA, CDR2 YSYEKL, per germline. V lost 2 bases and J lost 4, with 17 bases in between. CDR3 size: 16 residues. Concerning this clone itself: The antigen remains undetermined.

Every patient experienced relapse after autologous stem cell transplantation, and brentuximab vedotin exposure varied. Here immunoSEQ multiplex PCR was the method, and the copy in TCRdb shows in-frame clones only, minus some. The table lists around 11,000 clones, 82% of them singletons. V gene TRBV4-1 combines with J gene TRBJ2-5; D gene unclear. The sequences come from peripheral blood mononuclear cells (PBMCs), collected before the second cycle of nivolumab. The receptor's source is a human donor with classical Hodgkin lymphoma. The CDR3 sequence is CASSQPLWGGLETQYF. The CDR3 DNA reads as TGCGCCAGCAGCCAACCCCTTTGGGGTGGGTTAGAGACCCAGTACTTC.